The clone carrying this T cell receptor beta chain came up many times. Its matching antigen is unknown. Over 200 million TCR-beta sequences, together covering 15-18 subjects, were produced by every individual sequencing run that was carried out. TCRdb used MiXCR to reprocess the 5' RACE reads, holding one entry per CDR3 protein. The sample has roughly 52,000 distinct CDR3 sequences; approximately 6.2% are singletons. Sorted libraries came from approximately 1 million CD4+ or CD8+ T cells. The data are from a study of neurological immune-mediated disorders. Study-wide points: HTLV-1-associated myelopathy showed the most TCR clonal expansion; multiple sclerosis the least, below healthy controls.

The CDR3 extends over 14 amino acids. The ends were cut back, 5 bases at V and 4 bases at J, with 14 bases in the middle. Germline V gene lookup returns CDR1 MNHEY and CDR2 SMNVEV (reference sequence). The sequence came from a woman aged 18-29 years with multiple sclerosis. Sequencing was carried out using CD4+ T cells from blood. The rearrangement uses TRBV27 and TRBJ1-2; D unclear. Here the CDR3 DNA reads TGTGCCAGCAGTGTGGGCGGGGTTGGCTATGGCTACACCTTC. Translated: CASSVGGVGYGYTF.